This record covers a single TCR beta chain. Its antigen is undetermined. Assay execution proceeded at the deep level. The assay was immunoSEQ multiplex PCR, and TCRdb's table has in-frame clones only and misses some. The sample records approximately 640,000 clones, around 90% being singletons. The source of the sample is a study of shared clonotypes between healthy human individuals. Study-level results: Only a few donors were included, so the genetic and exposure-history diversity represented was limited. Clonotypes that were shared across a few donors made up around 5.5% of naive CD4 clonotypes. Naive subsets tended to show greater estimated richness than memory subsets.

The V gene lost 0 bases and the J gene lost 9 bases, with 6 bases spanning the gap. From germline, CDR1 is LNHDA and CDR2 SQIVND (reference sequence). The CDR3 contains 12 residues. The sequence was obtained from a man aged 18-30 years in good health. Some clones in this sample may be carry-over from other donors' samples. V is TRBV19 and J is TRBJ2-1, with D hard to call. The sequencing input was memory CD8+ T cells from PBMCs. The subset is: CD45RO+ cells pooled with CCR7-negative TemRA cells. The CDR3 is CASSIDFGEQFF. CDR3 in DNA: TGTGCCAGTAGTATAGATTTTGGTGAGCAGTTCTTC.